This entry concerns a single TCR beta chain. Measured with immunoSEQ multiplex PCR; TCRdb has only the in-frame clones, and not every one. The table includes approximately 400,000 clones, 83% detected once. Germline V gene sequence: CDR1 SGDLS, CDR2 YYNGEE. V shed 0 bases and J 0 bases; nucleotides not matched to a gene: 2. The CDR3 has 16 amino acids. The record originates from a study of blood T cell repertoires in COVID-19. Study-wide context: PBMCs, B-cell-depleted T cells, or T cells were the source of the cDNA or gDNA that made up the material.

Across about two dozen US areas, participants ranged in age from 18 to 89 years. Participants reported their clinical history, and cohort assignment relied on those reports. Two negative PCRs, clearance, or symptom resolution were required of recovered Cohort 3 donors. The sequencing sample was made of PBMCs or T cells enriched from blood (not recorded which). The sequence derives from a woman between 50 and 59 years old who had recovered from COVID-19. The chain has TRBV9 and TRBJ2-3; 9 positions agree with TRBD2. This CDR3 is CASSVALAGSTDTQYF. CDR3 nucleotide sequence: TGTGCCAGCAGCGTAGCTCTAGCGGGAAGCACAGATACGCAGTATTTT.